These 21 T cell receptor beta chains came from one sample sequenced in a study of T cell changes during pregnancy in multiple sclerosis. Clones were read by immunoSEQ multiplex PCR, and TCRdb kept only the in-frame ones, dropping some. The sample has around 40,000 clones, roughly 87% seen once. This sample comprised CD4+ T cells from peripheral blood mononuclear cells, obtained in the first trimester of pregnancy. The receptor source for this set is a female donor with multiple sclerosis, enrolled in a pregnancy study.

The chain is built from TRBV6-5 and TRBJ2-1, with 11 bases lining up with TRBD2. This CDR3 is built from 15 residues. CDR1 and CDR2 (germline): MNHEY, SVGAGI. Unmatched junction bases numbered 6, after V lost 7 bases and J lost 4 bases. CDR3 in amino acids: CASTKGTSGYNEQFF. The CDR3 coding sequence is TGTGCCAGCACGAAGGGGACTAGCGGTTACAATGAGCAGTTCTTC.

V is TRBV6-1 and J is TRBJ2-7, with TRBD1 matching 7 bases. The CDR3 loop spans 12 amino acids. The V segment lost 10 bases and the J segment 3 bases; nucleotides outside the gene matches: 6. Germline V gene lookup returns CDR1 MNHNS and CDR2 SASEGT. CDR3 in amino acids: CATLRDSYEQYF. In DNA form, the CDR3 reads TGTGCCACTCTCCGGGACAGCTACGAGCAGTACTTC.

The chain joins TRBV4-3 to TRBJ2-2, with TRBD2 identical over 10 bases. V was clipped by 3 bases and J by 2 bases; unmatched bases: 9. The CDR3 contains 18 residues. Germline lookup yields CDR1 LGHNA and CDR2 YSLEER. The CDR3 DNA follows: TGCGCCAGCAGCCACGAGCTAGCGGGAGTAGCCAACACCGGGGAGCTGTTTTTT. Translating gives CASSHELAGVANTGELFF.

The chain carries TRBV29-1 and TRBJ2-2; TRBD2 is a possible D gene (5 bases). Germline V CDR1 and CDR2: SQVTM, ANQGSEA. There are 14 residues in the CDR3. V was clipped by 5 bases and J by 6 bases, with 16 bases between them. The CDR3 nucleotides read TGCAGCGTTTGGCGGGTATGGCCTCCCGGGGAGCTGTTTTTT. This sequence encodes CSVWRVWPPGELFF.

This rearrangement joins TRBV9 to TRBJ1-1; D possibly corresponds to TRBD1 (6 bases). Trimming stripped 0 bases from V and 12 bases from J, with 15 bases between. The length of the CDR3 is 13 residues. CDR1 is SGDLS, CDR2 YYNGEE, per germline. The CDR3 DNA is TGTGCCAGCAGCGTAGAGGTAAGGGGGATGACTTTCTTT. This translates into CASSVEVRGMTFF.

The V call is TRBV7-2, the J call TRBJ2-7; D is possibly TRBD1 (6 bases). V was clipped by 3 bases and J by 0 bases, with 12 bases between them. The V gene's germline CDR1 is SGHTA and CDR2 FQGNSA. The CDR3 has 15 residues. CDR3 nucleotide sequence: TGTGCCAGCAGCTTTGACAGGCAACACTCCTACGAGCAGTACTTC. It codes for CASSFDRQHSYEQYF.

V usage is TRBV6-6 and J usage is TRBJ2-5, with D tentatively TRBD1 (6 bases). Trimming removed 7 bases from V and 4 bases from J, with 19 bases in between. CDR3 size: 15 residues. Germline assignment: CDR1 MNHNY and CDR2 SVGAGI (reference sequence). Here the CDR3 reads CASTPIRGAGETQYF. CDR3 DNA: TGTGCCAGCACTCCTATCAGGGGCGCGGGAGAGACCCAGTACTTC.

The chain carries TRBV18 and TRBJ2-3; TRBD2 matches at 12 bases. V shed 1 base, J shed 10 bases, and the junction held 9 bases outside the gene matches. Germline V gene data show CDR1 as KGHSH and CDR2 as LQKENI. CDR3 length equals 16 residues. The chain's CDR3 is CASSPRGLAGLPAQYF. In DNA form, the CDR3 reads TGTGCCAGCTCACCACGGGGACTAGCGGGTCTTCCTGCGCAGTATTTT.

The CDR3 is CASIGSENEQYF. The CDR3 region has the DNA TGCGCCAGCATCGGGAGTGAGAACGAGCAGTACTTC. The J gene is TRBJ2-7, the V gene TRBV23-1; D possibly corresponds to TRBD2 (6 bases). TRBV23-1 is treated as an ORF (open reading frame) with a function not yet certain. The V end lost 7 bases, the J end lost 5 bases, and 12 bases lay between the germline ends. This CDR3 contains 12 residues.

The chain joins TRBV6-5 to TRBJ2-7, with TRBD2 matching over 8 bases. Trimming at V came to 5 bases and at J to 8 bases, leaving 11 bases not matched to a gene. The germline CDR1 and CDR2 sequences are MNHEY and SVGAGI. There are 14 residues in the CDR3. CDR3 region: CASSTAGTSLKQYF. As DNA, the CDR3 is TGTGCCAGCAGTACCGCCGGGACTAGTCTCAAGCAGTACTTC.

This sequence joins TRBV19 and TRBJ2-1; 14 bases align to TRBD2. The CDR3 length is 23 residues. J lost 10 bases, V lost 4 bases, and 30 bases had no gene match. Germline CDR1 LNHDA, CDR2 SQIVND (reference sequence). The CDR3 region is CASSTRTGRLPRPGLAGVGEQFF. The CDR3 DNA follows: TGTGCCAGTAGTACAAGGACAGGGAGGCTTCCTCGTCCGGGACTAGCGGGAGTAGGCGAGCAGTTCTTC.

This clone was seen a few times. The chain has TRBV2 and TRBJ2-7; TRBD2 aligns across 10 bases. CDR3 length equals 12 residues. Germline CDR1 is SNHLY and CDR2 is FYNNEI. V shed 6 bases, J shed 9 bases, and the junction held 5 bases outside the gene matches. The CDR3 DNA is TGTGCCAGCAGCCCCCTAGCGGGAGTGCAGTACTTC. Translated, it gives CASSPLAGVQYF. Based on the CDR3 plus reference TRBV2 and TRBJ2-7, the full variable domain is EPEVTQTPSHQVTQMGQEVILRCVPISNHLYFYWYRQILGQKVEFLVSFYNNEISEKSEIFDDQFSVERPDGSNFTLKIRSTKLEDSAMYFCASSPLAGVQYFGPGTRLTVT.

The chain carries TRBV6-1 and TRBJ1-3; D is perhaps TRBD1 (5 bases). CDR3 length equals 13 residues. V was cut by 7 bases and J by 1 base, with 8 bases left in between. Germline CDR1 and CDR2: MNHNS and SASEGT. In DNA form, the CDR3 reads TGTGCCAGCACCAGGGTTTCTGGAAACACCATATATTTT. As protein: CASTRVSGNTIYF.

This rearrangement joins TRBV5-1 to TRBJ2-3; a weak D match, TRBD2 (6 bases). Trimming stripped 1 base from V and 0 bases from J, with 12 bases between. There are 16 residues in the CDR3. Looked up from germline, CDR1 is SGHRS and CDR2 is YFSETQ. The CDR3 protein is CASSLPPGDSTDTQYF. The CDR3 DNA follows: TGCGCCAGCAGCTTGCCTCCGGGAGACAGCACAGATACGCAGTATTTT.

V and J are TRBV5-1 and TRBJ2-3; 10 positions agree with TRBD2. This CDR3 region has 19 residues. V lost 6 bases, J lost 3 bases, and 19 bases stayed unmatched. Per the germline V gene, CDR1 is SGHRS and CDR2 is YFSETQ. The CDR3, as DNA: TGCGCCAGCACCAAATTAGGGGCTAGCGGGAGCCTGTTGACAGATACGCAGTATTTT. Its protein product is CASTKLGASGSLLTDTQYF.

The chain employs TRBV14 and TRBJ1-1; D gene unclear. Germline lookup yields CDR1 SGHDN and CDR2 FVKESK. V was pared by 6 bases and J by 3 bases, with 11 bases between. This CDR3 comprises 13 residues. The CDR3: CASRWRLDTEAFF. CDR3 nucleotides: TGTGCCAGCAGGTGGAGGTTGGACACTGAAGCTTTCTTT.

This chain joins TRBV5-1 and TRBJ2-3; TRBD1 might be the D (6 bases). The CDR3 spans 15 residues. Trimming took 0 bases from V and 3 from J, leaving 11 bases between them. CDR1 is SGHRS and CDR2 is YFSETQ in the germline V gene. The CDR3 DNA follows: TGCGCCAGCAGCTTGGATCAGGGGAGTACAGATACGCAGTATTTT. Its protein product is CASSLDQGSTDTQYF. Variable domain in full (rest from reference TRBV5-1 and TRBJ2-3): KAGVTQTPRYLIKTRGQQVTLSCSPISGHRSVSWYQQTPGQGLQFLFEYFSETQRNKGNFPGRFSGRQFSNSRSEMNVSTLELGDSALYLCASSLDQGSTDTQYFGPGTRLTVL.

The chain couples TRBV30 to TRBJ1-3; TRBD1 aligns across 7 bases. The CDR3 covers 16 residues. Germline assignment: CDR1 GTSNPN and CDR2 SVGIG (reference sequence). V was clipped by 2 bases and J by 5 bases; unmatched bases: 12. As DNA, the CDR3 is TGTGCCTGGAGTCCCCGAGGGGGCATCCTCAGAAACACCATATATTTT. Translation: CAWSPRGGILRNTIYF.

The chain combines TRBV5-1 with TRBJ2-3; the D is unclear. CDR3 length: 14 amino acids. V was cut by 0 bases and J by 2 bases, with 7 bases left in between. Germline CDR1 is SGHRS and CDR2 is YFSETQ. This chain's CDR3 is CASSLGQDTDTQYF. As DNA, the CDR3 is TGCGCCAGCAGCTTGGGACAAGACACAGATACGCAGTATTTT.

The chain carries TRBV5-4 and TRBJ2-3, with 9 bases matching TRBD2. Germline CDR1 and CDR2: SGHNT and YYREEE (reference sequence). V lost 9 bases, J lost 4 bases, and 18 bases stayed unmatched. This CDR3 contains 17 residues. This CDR3 is CATNRGGGLAGPDTQYF. The CDR3 coding sequence is TGTGCCACCAACAGGGGTGGAGGGCTAGCGGGACCAGATACGCAGTATTTT.

A single count supports this clone. The chain combines TRBV6-6 with TRBJ2-2, with 8 nucleotides matching TRBD2. Germline CDR1 is MNHNY and CDR2 is SVGAGI (reference sequence). V lost 5 bases to trimming and J lost 4 bases; unmatched junction nucleotides: 6. CDR3 length equals 15 residues. The CDR3 DNA follows: TGTGCCAGCAGTACCAGCGGGAGCGGCACCGGGGAGCTGTTTTTT. It is translated as CASSTSGSGTGELFF.